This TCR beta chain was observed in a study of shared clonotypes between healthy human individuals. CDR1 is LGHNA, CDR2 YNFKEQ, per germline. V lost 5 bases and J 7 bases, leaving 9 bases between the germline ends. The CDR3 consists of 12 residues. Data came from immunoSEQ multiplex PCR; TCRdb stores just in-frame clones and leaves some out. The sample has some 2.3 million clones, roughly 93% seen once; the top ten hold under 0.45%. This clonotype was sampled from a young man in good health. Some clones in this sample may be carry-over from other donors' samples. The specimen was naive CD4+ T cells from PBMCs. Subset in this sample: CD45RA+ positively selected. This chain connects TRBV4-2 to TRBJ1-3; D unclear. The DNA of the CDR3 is TGTGCCAGCAGCGTAAGAGGCAACACCATATATTTT. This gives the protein CASSVRGNTIYF.